Following are 2 T cell receptor beta chains from one sample sequenced in a study of OX40 agonist ivuxolimab in advanced cancers. Measured with immunoSEQ multiplex PCR; TCRdb has only the in-frame clones, and not every one. The sample shows around 28,000 clones, about 88% of them seen only once. The sequencing used CD4+ or CD8+ T cells sorted from blood, collected in a trial of the OX40 agonist ivuxolimab. Receptor source: an adult with an advanced solid tumor such as melanoma, head and neck, liver or kidney cancer.

This chain joins TRBV28 and TRBJ2-5, with D tentatively TRBD1 or TRBD2 (6 bases each). CDR3 length equals 15 residues. Germline CDR1 reads MDHEN; CDR2 reads SYDVKM. Trimming removed 5 bases at V and 0 bases at J, with 13 bases between. CDR3 region: CASSTRGTYQETQYF. The CDR3 coding sequence is TGTGCCAGCAGTACCCGCGGGACATACCAAGAGACCCAGTACTTC.

The chain recombines TRBV28 with TRBJ2-7; possibly TRBD1 or TRBD2 for D (6 bases each). Germline CDR1 MDHEN, CDR2 SYDVKM. Between the trimmed V and J ends, which lost 3 bases and 5 bases, there was a span of 17 bases. The CDR3 contains 15 residues. The CDR3, as DNA: TGTGCCAGCAGTTTCATCAGGGGAGGCATTAACGAGCAGTACTTC. Its protein is CASSFIRGGINEQYF.